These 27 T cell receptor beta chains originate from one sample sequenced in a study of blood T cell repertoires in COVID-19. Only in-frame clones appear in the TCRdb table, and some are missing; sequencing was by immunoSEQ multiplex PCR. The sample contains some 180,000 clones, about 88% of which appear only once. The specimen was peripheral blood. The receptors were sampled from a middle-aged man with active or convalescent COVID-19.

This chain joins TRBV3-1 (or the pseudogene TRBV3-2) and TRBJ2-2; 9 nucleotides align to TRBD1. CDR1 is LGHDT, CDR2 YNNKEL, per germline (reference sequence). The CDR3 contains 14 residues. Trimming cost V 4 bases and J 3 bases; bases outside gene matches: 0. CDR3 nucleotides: TGTGCCAGCAGCCGGGACAGGGACACCGGGGAGCTGTTTTTT. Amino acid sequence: CASSRDRDTGELFF.

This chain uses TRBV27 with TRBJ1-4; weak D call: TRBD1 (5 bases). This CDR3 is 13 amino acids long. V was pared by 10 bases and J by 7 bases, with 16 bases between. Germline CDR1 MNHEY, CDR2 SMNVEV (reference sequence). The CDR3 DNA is TGTGCCACCTCAGGGCTTCTGTCTGAAAAACTGTTTTTT. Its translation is CATSGLLSEKLFF.

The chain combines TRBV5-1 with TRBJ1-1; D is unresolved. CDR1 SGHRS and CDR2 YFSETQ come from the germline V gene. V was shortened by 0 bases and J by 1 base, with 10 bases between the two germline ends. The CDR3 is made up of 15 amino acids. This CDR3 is CASSLDRGGNTEAFF. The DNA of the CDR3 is TGCGCCAGCAGCTTGGATCGGGGTGGGAACACTGAAGCTTTCTTT.

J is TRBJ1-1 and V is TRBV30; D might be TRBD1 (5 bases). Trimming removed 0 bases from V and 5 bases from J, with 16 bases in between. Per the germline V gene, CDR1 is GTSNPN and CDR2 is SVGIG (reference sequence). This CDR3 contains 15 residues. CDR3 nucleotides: TGTGCCTGGAGTGTAGGGTATAGGGGAGGAACTGAAGCTTTCTTT. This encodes CAWSVGYRGGTEAFF. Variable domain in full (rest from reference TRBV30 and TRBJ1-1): SQTIHQWPATLVQPVGSPLSLECTVEGTSNPNLYWYRQAAGRGLQLLFYSVGIGQISSEVPQNLSASRPQDRQFILSSKKLLLSDSGFYLCAWSVGYRGGTEAFFGQGTRLTVV.

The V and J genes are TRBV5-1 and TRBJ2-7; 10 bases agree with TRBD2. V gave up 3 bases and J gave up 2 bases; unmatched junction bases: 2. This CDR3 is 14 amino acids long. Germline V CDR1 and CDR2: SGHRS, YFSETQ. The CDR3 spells CASSSLAGAYEQYF. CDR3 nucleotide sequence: TGCGCCAGCAGCTCGCTAGCGGGGGCCTACGAGCAGTACTTC.

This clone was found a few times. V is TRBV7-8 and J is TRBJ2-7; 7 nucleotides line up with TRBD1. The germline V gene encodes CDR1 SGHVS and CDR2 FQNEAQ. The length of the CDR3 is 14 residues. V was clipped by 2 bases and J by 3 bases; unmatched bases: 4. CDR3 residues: CASSLTGTDYEQYF. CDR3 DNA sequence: TGTGCCAGCAGCTTAACCGGGACAGACTACGAGCAGTACTTC.

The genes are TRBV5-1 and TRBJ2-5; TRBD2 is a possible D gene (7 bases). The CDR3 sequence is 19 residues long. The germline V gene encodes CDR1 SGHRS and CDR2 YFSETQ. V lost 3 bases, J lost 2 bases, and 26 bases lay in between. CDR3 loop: CASSSTRGAGSPAQETQYF. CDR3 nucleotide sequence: TGCGCCAGCAGCTCCACTCGGGGGGCAGGGAGTCCAGCGCAAGAGACCCAGTACTTC.

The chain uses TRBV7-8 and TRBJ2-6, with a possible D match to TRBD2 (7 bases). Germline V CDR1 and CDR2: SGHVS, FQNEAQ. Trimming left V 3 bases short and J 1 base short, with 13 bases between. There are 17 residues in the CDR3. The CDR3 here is CASSLVGGASGANVLTF. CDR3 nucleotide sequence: TGTGCCAGCAGCTTGGTAGGGGGGGCGTCTGGGGCCAACGTCCTGACTTTC.

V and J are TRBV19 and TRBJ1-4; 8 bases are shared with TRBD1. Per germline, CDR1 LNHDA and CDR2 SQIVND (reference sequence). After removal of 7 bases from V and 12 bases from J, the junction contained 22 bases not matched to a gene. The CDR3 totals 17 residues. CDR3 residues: CASTHAGHGTGPLELFF. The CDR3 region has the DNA TGTGCCAGTACCCACGCGGGTCACGGGACAGGACCTTTGGAACTGTTTTTT.

The CDR3 reads CASRHSRLAGGPYNEQFF. The CDR3 nucleotides read TGTGCCAGCAGACATAGCCGACTAGCGGGAGGCCCTTACAATGAGCAGTTCTTC. The V and J genes are TRBV28 and TRBJ2-1; 13 positions agree with TRBD2. There are 18 residues in the CDR3. Germline V gene sequence: CDR1 MDHEN, CDR2 SYDVKM. V was clipped by 6 bases and J by 4 bases; unmatched bases: 12.

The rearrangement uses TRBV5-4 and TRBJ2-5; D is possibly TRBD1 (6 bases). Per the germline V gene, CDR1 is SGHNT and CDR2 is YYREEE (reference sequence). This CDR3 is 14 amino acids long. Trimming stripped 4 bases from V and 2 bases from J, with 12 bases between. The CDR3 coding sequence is TGTGCCAGCAGCCCTTTGACAGGACAAGAGACCCAGTACTTC. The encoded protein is CASSPLTGQETQYF. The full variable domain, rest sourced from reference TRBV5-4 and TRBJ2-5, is ETGVTQSPTHLIKTRGQQVTLRCSSQSGHNTVSWYQQALGQGPQFIFQYYREEENGRGNFPPRFSGLQFPNYSSELNVNALELDDSALYLCASSPLTGQETQYFGPGTRLLVL.

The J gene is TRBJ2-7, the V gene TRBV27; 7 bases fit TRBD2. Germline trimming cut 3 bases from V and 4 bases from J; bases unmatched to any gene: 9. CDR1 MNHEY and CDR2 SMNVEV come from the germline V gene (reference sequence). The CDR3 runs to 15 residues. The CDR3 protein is CASSFTGGYRYEQYF. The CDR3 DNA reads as TGTGCCAGCAGTTTTACCGGGGGGTATCGGTACGAGCAGTACTTC.

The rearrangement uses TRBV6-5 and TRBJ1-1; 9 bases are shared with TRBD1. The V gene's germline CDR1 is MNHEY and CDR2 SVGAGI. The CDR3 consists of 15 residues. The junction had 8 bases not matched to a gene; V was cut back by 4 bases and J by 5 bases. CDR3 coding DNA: TGTGCCAGCAGTTTAATTACAGGGGGCCGGACTGAAGCTTTCTTT. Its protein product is CASSLITGGRTEAFF.

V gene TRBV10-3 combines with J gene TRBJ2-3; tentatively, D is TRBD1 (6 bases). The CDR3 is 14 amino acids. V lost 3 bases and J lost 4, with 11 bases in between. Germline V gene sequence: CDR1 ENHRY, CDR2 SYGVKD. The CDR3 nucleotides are TGTGCCATCAGTGACTCTACAGGGCCAGATACGCAGTATTTT. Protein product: CAISDSTGPDTQYF.

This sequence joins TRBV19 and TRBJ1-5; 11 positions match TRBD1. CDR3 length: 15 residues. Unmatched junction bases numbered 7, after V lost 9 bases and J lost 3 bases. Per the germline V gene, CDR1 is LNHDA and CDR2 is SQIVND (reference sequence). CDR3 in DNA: TGTGCCAGCAGGGACAGGGGGGTGGACAATCAGCCCCAGCATTTT. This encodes CASRDRGVDNQPQHF.

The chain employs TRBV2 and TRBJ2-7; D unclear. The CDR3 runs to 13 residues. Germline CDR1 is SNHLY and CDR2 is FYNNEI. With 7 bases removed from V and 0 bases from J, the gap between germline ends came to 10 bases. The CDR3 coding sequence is TGTGCCAGCAAACGCGCGAGCTCCTACGAGCAGTACTTC. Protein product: CASKRASSYEQYF.

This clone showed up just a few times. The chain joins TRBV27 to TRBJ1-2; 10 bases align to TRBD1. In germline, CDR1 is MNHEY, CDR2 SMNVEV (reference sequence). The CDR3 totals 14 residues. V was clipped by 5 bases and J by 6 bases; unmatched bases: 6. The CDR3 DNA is TGTGCCAGCAGTGTGACAGGGGGCGTTAATGGCTACACCTTC. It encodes CASSVTGGVNGYTF.

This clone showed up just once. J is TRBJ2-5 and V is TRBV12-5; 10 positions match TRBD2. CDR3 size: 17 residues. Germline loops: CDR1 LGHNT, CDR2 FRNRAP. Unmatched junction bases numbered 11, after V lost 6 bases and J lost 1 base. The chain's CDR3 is CASGPPNVAGGQETQYF. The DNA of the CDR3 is TGTGCTAGTGGGCCCCCAAACGTAGCGGGGGGCCAAGAGACCCAGTACTTC. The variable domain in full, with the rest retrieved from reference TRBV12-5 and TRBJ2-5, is DARVTQTPRHKVTEMGQEVTMRCQPILGHNTVFWYRQTMMQGLELLAYFRNRAPLDDSGMPKDRFSAEMPDATLATLKIQPSEPRDSAVYFCASGPPNVAGGQETQYFGPGTRLLVL.

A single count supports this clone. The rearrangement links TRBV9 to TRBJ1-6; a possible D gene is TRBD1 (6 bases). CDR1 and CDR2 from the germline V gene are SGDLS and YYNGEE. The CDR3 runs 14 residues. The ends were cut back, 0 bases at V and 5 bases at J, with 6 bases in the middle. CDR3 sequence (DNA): TGTGCCAGCAGCGTAGCAGGGGATAATTCACCCCTCCACTTT. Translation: CASSVAGDNSPLHF.

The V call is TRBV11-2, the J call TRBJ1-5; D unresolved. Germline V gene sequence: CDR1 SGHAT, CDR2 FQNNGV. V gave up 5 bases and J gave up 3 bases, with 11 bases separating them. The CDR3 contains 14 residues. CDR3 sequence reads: CASSLTRDNQPQHF. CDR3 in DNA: TGTGCCAGCAGCCTAACTCGGGACAATCAGCCCCAGCATTTT.

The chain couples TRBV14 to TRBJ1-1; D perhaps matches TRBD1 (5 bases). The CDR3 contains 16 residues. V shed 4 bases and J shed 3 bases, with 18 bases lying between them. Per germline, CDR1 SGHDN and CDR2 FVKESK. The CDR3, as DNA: TGTGCCAGCAGCCTCGACCTGGGATTAGGGGACACTGAAGCTTTCTTT. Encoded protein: CASSLDLGLGDTEAFF.

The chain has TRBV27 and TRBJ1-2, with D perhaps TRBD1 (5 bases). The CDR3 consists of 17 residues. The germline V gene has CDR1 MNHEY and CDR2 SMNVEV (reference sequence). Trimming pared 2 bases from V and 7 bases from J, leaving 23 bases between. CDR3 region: CASSLRRGGALSVGYTF. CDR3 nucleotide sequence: TGTGCCAGCAGTTTACGACGGGGGGGAGCCCTAAGTGTTGGCTACACCTTC.

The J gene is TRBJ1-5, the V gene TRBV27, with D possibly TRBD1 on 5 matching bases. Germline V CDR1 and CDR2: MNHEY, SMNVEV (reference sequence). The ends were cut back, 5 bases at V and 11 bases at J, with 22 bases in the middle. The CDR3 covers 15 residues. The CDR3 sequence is CASSPTLGGVIAQHF. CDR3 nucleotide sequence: TGTGCCAGCAGTCCGACCCTGGGGGGGGTTATAGCCCAGCATTTT.

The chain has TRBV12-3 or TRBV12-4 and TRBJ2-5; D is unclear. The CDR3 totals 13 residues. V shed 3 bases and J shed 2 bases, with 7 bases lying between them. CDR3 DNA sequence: TGTGCCAGCAGTTTGATCAGTCAAGAGACCCAGTACTTC. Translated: CASSLISQETQYF.

CDR3 coding DNA: TGTGCCAGTAGTCCCGGGACTGTCTACACCGGGGAGCTGTTTTTT. Translating it yields CASSPGTVYTGELFF. The J gene is TRBJ2-2, the V gene TRBV19, with D tentatively TRBD2 (6 bases). V was pared by 5 bases and J by 3 bases, with 13 bases between. The CDR3 runs 15 residues. CDR1 and CDR2 from the germline V gene are LNHDA and SQIVND (reference sequence).

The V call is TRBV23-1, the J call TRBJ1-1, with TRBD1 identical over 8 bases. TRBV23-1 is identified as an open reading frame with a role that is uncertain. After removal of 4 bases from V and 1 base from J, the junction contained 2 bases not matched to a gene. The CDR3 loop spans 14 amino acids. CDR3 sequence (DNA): TGCGCCAGCAGTCCACAGGGGGAGAACACTGAAGCTTTCTTT. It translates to CASSPQGENTEAFF.

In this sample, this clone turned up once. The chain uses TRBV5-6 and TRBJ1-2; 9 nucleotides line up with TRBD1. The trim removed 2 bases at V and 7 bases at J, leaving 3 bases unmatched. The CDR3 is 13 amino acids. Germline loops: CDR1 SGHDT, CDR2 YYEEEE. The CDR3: CASSFRDRAGYTF. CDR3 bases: TGTGCCAGCAGCTTCCGGGACAGGGCTGGCTACACCTTC.